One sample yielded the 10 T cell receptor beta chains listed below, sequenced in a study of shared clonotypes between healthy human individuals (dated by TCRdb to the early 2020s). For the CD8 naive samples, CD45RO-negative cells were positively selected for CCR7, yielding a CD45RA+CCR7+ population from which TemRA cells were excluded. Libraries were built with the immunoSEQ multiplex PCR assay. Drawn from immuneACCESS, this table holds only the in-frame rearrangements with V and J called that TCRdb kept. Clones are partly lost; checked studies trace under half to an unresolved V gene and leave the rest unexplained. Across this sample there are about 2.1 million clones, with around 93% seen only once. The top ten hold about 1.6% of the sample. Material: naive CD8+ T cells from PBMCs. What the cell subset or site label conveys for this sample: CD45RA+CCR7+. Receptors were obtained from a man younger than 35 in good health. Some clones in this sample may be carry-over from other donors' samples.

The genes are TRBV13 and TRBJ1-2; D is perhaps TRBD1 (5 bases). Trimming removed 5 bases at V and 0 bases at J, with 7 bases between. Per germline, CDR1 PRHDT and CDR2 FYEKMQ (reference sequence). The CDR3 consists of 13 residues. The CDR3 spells CASSDSSNYGYTF. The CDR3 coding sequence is TGTGCCAGCAGCGACAGTTCTAACTATGGCTACACCTTC.

The CDR3 sequence: CASSLRSLNEAFF. DNA for the CDR3: TGCGCCAGCAGCTTGCGCAGCCTCAATGAAGCTTTCTTT. This rearrangement joins TRBV5-1 to TRBJ1-1; D remains unclear. V lost 1 base and J 7 bases, leaving 11 bases between the germline ends. The CDR3 length is 13 residues. Germline V CDR1 and CDR2: SGHRS, YFSETQ.

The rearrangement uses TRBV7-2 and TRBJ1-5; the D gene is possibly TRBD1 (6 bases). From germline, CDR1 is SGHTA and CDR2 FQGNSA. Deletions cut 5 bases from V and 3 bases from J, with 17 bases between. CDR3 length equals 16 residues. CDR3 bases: TGTGCCAGCAGCCTAATTCCGGGACACACCAATCAGCCCCAGCATTTT. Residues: CASSLIPGHTNQPQHF.

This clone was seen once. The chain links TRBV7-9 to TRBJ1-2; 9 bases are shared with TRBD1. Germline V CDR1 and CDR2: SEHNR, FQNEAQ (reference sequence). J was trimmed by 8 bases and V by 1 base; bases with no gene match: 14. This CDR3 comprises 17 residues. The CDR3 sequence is CASSLEYRRDRAWGYTF. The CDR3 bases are TGTGCCAGCAGCTTAGAATATCGGCGGGACAGGGCCTGGGGCTACACCTTC.

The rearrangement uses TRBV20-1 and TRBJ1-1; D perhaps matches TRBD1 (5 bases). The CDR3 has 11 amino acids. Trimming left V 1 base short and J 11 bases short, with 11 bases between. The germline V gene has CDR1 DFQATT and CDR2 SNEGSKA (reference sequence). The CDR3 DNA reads TGCAGTGCTAGAGCGGGGCTTTGGGCTTTCTTT. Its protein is CSARAGLWAFF.

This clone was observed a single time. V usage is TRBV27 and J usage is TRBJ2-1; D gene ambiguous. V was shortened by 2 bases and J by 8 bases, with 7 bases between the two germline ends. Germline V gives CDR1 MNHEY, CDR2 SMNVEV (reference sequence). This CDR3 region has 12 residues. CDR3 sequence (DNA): TGTGCCAGCAGTTTACGGGTGGATGAGCAGTTCTTC. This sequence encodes CASSLRVDEQFF.

The chain's CDR3 is CASSLGGGPREQFF. As DNA, the CDR3 is TGTGCCAGCAGTTTAGGGGGCGGCCCGAGGGAGCAGTTCTTC. V gene TRBV28 combines with J gene TRBJ2-1, with TRBD1 as a possible D gene (6 bases). V was trimmed by 2 bases and J by 10 bases, leaving 15 bases between them. CDR1 is MDHEN, CDR2 SYDVKM, per germline. The CDR3 runs to 14 residues. The whole variable domain, filled in from reference TRBV28 and TRBJ2-1, reads DVKVTQSSRYLVKRTGEKVFLECVQDMDHENMFWYRQDPGLGLRLIYFSYDVKMKEKGDIPEGYSVSREKKERFSLILESASTNQTSMYLCASSLGGGPREQFFGPGTRLTVL.

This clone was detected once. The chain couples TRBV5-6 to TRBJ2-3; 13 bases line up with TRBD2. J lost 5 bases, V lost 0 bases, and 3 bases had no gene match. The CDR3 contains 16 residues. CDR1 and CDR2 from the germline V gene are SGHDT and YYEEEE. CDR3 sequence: CASSLGTSGSLDTQYF. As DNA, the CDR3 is TGTGCCAGCAGCTTGGGGACTAGCGGGAGTCTAGATACGCAGTATTTT.

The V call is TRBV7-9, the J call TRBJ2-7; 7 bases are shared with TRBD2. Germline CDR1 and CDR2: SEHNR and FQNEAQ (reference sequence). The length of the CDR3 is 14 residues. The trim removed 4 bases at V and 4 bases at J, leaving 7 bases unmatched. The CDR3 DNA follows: TGTGCCAGCAGCTCTGGACTAGGAGGGTACGAGCAGTACTTC. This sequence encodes CASSSGLGGYEQYF.

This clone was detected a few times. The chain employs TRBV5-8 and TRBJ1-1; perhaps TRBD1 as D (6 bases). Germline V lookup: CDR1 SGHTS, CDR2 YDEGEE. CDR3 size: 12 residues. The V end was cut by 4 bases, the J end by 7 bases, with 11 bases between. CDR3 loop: CASSPRTVEAFF. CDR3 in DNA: TGTGCCAGCAGCCCTCGGACAGTTGAAGCTTTCTTT.